Listed below are T cell receptor beta chains from one sample, sequenced in a study of a mutant IDH1 vaccine in newly diagnosed glioma. Method: immunoSEQ multiplex PCR; TCRdb's copy keeps in-frame clones and lacks some. The table has 35,000 to 55,000 clones, less than 85% seen once. Their cognate antigens are unknown. The source was PBMCs, collected from a glioma patient whose treatment included an IDH1 peptide vaccine. These receptors originate from a young woman with glioma. Some clones in this sample may be carry-over from other donors' samples. CDR3s include the opening cysteine and the closing phenylalanine or tryptophan. D genes are given only for firm matches. A row's size may be missing; if present it is once, few, many or a size class.

v_gene	d_gene	j_gene	abundance	CDR3nt	CDR3aa
TRBV5-1	TRBD2	TRBJ2-3	NA	TGCGCCAGCAGCTTAAGGGTCGGTAGCGGGAGTGCGGGGCCAGATACGCAGTATTTT	CASSLRVGSGSAGPDTQYF
TRBV13	TRBD2	TRBJ2-1	NA	TGTGCCAGCAGCTTAGGCCTTAGGCGGGAGGGCCGGAGCTCCTACAATGAGCAGTTCTTC	CASSLGLRREGRSSYNEQFF
TRBV6-1	NA	TRBJ1-1	NA	TGTGCCAGCAGTGAAAGAAGGAACACTGAAGCTTTCTTT	CASSERRNTEAFF
TRBV7-9	TRBD2	TRBJ2-7	NA	TGTGCCAGCAGCCAAGCGGGGGCATCCTACGAGCAGTACTTC	CASSQAGASYEQYF
TRBV7-3	NA	TRBJ1-1	few	TGTGCCAGCAGCTTCGGCATTGGGGAAGCTTTCTTT	CASSFGIGEAFF
TRBV5-1	NA	TRBJ2-3	NA	TGCGCCAGCAGCCTCCGGGACACCACAGATACGCAGTATTTT	CASSLRDTTDTQYF
TRBV30	NA	TRBJ1-2	NA	TGTGCCTGGAGCCGGACCAGCAACTATGGCTACACCTTC	CAWSRTSNYGYTF
TRBV7-9	TRBD1	TRBJ2-1	once	TGTGCCAGCAGGGGGGACAGGGTAGACAATGAGCAGTTCTTC	CASRGDRVDNEQFF
TRBV4-3	TRBD1	TRBJ1-1	NA	TGCGCCAGCAGCCAAGATTGGGGGGGGGACAGTGAAGCTTTCTTT	CASSQDWGGDSEAFF
TRBV4-2	NA	TRBJ2-7	NA	TGTGCCAGCAGCCCTAAGGGGCTCACCACCTCCTACGAGCAGTACTTC	CASSPKGLTTSYEQYF
TRBV5-8	TRBD1	TRBJ2-7	NA	TGTGCCAGCAGCTTGGGGACAGGCGGAACCCCCTACGAGCAGTACTTC	CASSLGTGGTPYEQYF
TRBV25-1	NA	TRBJ1-1	NA	TGTGCCAGCAGTGAAGGTGGGCTGAACACTGAAGCTTTCTTT	CASSEGGLNTEAFF